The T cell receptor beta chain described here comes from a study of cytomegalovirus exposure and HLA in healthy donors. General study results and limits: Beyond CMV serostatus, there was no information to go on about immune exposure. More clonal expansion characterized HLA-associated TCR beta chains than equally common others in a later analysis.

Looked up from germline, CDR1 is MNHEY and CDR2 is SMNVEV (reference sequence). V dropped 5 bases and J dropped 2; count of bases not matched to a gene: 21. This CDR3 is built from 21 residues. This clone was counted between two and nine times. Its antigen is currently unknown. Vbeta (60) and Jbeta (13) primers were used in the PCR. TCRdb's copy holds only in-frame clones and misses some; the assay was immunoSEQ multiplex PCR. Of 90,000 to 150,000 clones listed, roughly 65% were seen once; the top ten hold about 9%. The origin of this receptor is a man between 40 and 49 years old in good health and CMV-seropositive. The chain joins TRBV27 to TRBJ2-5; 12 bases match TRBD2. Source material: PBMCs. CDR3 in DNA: TGTGCCAGCAGTCCTTCGGGACTAGCGGGTGGAAGGGACCCCCGACAAGAGACCCAGTACTTC. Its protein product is CASSPSGLAGGRDPRQETQYF.